This T cell receptor (beta chain) was identified in a study of T cells after yellow fever vaccination (dated by TCRdb to the late 2010s). About the study as a whole: The SMART-Seq v4 Ultra Low Input RNA kit was used to prepare libraries from fractions with low cell numbers. To track T-cell clones before and after primary and booster YFV17D yellow fever vaccination, bulk TCR alpha and beta repertoires were sequenced longitudinally. Two healthy male donors made up the cohort, one aged 18 to 30 years and the other aged 30 to 40 years. Blood samples were taken at several timepoints before and after primary and secondary immunization, and bulk PBMC replicates and cell subsets were isolated. On the study overall, not on this receptor specifically: A small fraction of clonotypes showed up in both the CD4 and CD8 compartments, probably as a result of convergent recombination. Most clones expanded after primary vaccination (almost 97% of CD4 and approximately 90% of CD8) were re-detected after the booster, suggesting that broad memory maintenance occurred. Because abundant contaminating clonotypes from the bulk population could be contained in FACS-sorted repertoires, computational filtering was required. The study included only two donors, which limits how far the findings can be generalized. Compared with the primary T-cell response, the secondary T-cell response was weaker but faster, peaking on day 5 rather than day 15.

This clonotype was picked up a small number of times. Its binding antigen is unknown. It has no much larger one-base neighbor in the sample; base qualities were not kept. From a lookup of the germline V gene (reference sequence), CDR1 and CDR2 are SEHNR and FQNEAQ. Spanning cysteine to phenylalanine, the CDR3 consists of 17 amino acids. Of the read, only the CDR3 DNA is kept; its 51 bases are in frame from base 1. The junction shows trimming of 1 base on V and 4 bases on J, plus 20 bases between the germline ends. TCR cDNA was made using 5'RACE template switching, a step that added a universal primer site and unique molecular identifiers. cDNA synthesis was primed from both the TCR alpha and TCR beta constant segments. Two PCR steps were used to amplify libraries, with sample barcodes and sequencing adapters being added in the second step. Libraries were sequenced on Illumina HiSeq 2500 (2x100 bp) or NovaSeq (2x150 bp). As for how the authors treated the data: MIGEC was used to demultiplex reads and collapse the reads into UMI consensus sequences, and MiXCR was used for V(D)J alignment. Clonotypes responding to the vaccine were identified with edgeR on replicate PBMC samples, with the criteria of FDR below 0.01 and a log2 fold change above 5 up to day 15. Each bulk clonotype received a CD4 or CD8 identity based on whether the sequenced CD4 or CD8 repertoire contained that clonotype at higher abundance. TCRdb itself trimmed the public reads at Q25 with fastp, ran MiXCR and retained productive beta chains. All rows with the same CDR3 protein become a single entry with the most common DNA and genes. TCRdb assigned the V and J calls; the authors' analysis was not used. The sample table records some 250,000 distinct CDR3 sequences; less than 8.5% of these occur just once. Clones ranked in the top ten supply roughly 0.9% of the sample.

Per the publication, the treatment or condition label means: live attenuated yellow fever vaccine strain. PBMCs were isolated from peripheral blood using a standard Ficoll-Paque protocol. Dynabeads CD4 and CD8 positive selection kits were used to isolate CD4 and CD8 T-cell fractions. TriZol was used to extract RNA from bulk PBMCs, CD4 and CD8 fractions, and dextramer-positive and dextramer-negative fractions. The TCR originated in a man younger than 45 who received the YFV17D yellow fever vaccine. Sequencing was performed on CD4+ T cells sorted from PBMCs, taken 15 days after the yellow fever booster vaccination. The V and J segments used are TRBV7-9 and TRBJ2-7, and perhaps TRBD2 as D gene, on 6 matching bases. CDR3 reads: CASSLENKTGLVYEQYF. The bases are TGTGCCAGCAGCTTAGAGAATAAAACGGGACTTGTGTACGAGCAGTACTTC.